This T cell receptor (beta chain) emerged from a study of regulatory T cells in long-lasting Graves disease. Arm-PCR of CDR3 regions with iRepertoire HTBI primers generated TCR beta libraries. TCRdb ran MiXCR on the multiplex PCR reads and lists one entry per CDR3 protein. The sample has a few hundred thousand distinct CDR3 sequences; roughly 17% are singletons. This clonotype has a count of ten or more. This CDR3 has 16 amino acids. The germline V gene encodes CDR1 LGHDT and CDR2 YNNKEL (reference sequence). The V segment lost 0 bases and the J segment 1 base; nucleotides outside the gene matches: 3. As to time point: newly diagnosed GD, antithyroid drugs for less than 3 months. Following extraction of RNA from PBMCs, that RNA was used to make the TCR library. These data are also associated with another study on T cells in Graves' hyperthyroidism and ophthalmopathy. That paper states: HTBI primers were used for first-round RT-PCR of the TCR CDR3.

The clonotype originates from a woman under 30 with Graves disease. The starting material was peripheral blood mononuclear cells (PBMCs), obtained at new diagnosis, from a patient treated with antithyroid drugs. V is TRBV3-1 and J is TRBJ2-1; 7 bases line up with TRBD2. The chain's CDR3 is CASSQDLAASYNEQFF. The CDR3 DNA sequence: TGTGCCAGCAGCCAAGATCTAGCGGCTTCCTACAATGAGCAGTTCTTC.